This TCR beta chain was obtained from a study of OX40 agonist ivuxolimab in advanced cancers. Study context: In this trial design, patients received ivuxolimab intravenously at 0.01 to 10 mg/kg every 2 weeks. Earlier anti-PD-1, anti-PD-L1 or anti-CTLA-4 therapy was permitted; 30% to 45% had received some. Study results and caveats: Some nonresponders also had low normalized T-cell clonal expansion.

With respect to this clone: As yet, its antigen is unknown.

Measured with immunoSEQ multiplex PCR; TCRdb has only the in-frame clones, and not every one. The table has roughly 70,000 clones, roughly 78% seen once. Patients were ineligible given autoimmune disease history or systemic immunosuppression. The length of the CDR3 is 15 residues. V lost 5 bases and J 1 base, leaving 14 bases between the germline ends. In germline, CDR1 is SGHTA, CDR2 FQGNSA. The origin of this receptor is an adult with an advanced solid tumor such as melanoma, head and neck, liver or kidney cancer. This chain joins TRBV7-2 and TRBJ1-1; D is perhaps TRBD1 (5 bases). The sequencing used CD4+ or CD8+ T cells sorted from blood, collected in a trial of the OX40 agonist ivuxolimab. The CDR3 loop is CASSRDSAPNTEAFF. For the CDR3, the DNA is TGTGCCAGCAGCCGAGACAGCGCCCCGAACACTGAAGCTTTCTTT.